A single sample gave rise to the 17 T cell receptor beta chains below, sequenced in a study of cytomegalovirus exposure and HLA in healthy donors. Primers: 60 Vbeta forward and 13 Jbeta reverse. Method: immunoSEQ multiplex PCR; TCRdb's copy keeps in-frame clones and lacks some. The sample has about 210,000 clones; roughly 80% are singletons. The sequenced sample consisted of PBMCs. Source of these receptors: a man aged 40-50 years in good health and CMV-seropositive.

The chain joins TRBV10-1 to TRBJ1-4; D possibly corresponds to TRBD1 (5 bases). The CDR3 sequence is 18 residues long. The germline gives CDR1 WNHNN, CDR2 SYGVQD (reference sequence). V lost 0 bases, J lost 0 bases, and 14 bases lay in between. DNA of the CDR3: TGCGCCAGCAGTGAGTCGGGACTGAGACCCACAACTAATGAAAAACTGTTTTTT. It codes for CASSESGLRPTTNEKLFF.

The J gene is TRBJ2-2, the V gene TRBV5-1; 10 nucleotides match TRBD2. The CDR3 covers 15 residues. Germline CDR1 reads SGHRS; CDR2 reads YFSETQ. The junction had 5 bases not matched to a gene; V was cut back by 2 bases and J by 7 bases. The CDR3 nucleotides read TGCGCCAGCAGCTTTGCTAGCGGGAGTATCGGGGAGCTGTTTTTT. Its translation: CASSFASGSIGELFF. The full variable domain, with the rest looked up from reference TRBV5-1 and TRBJ2-2, is KAGVTQTPRYLIKTRGQQVTLSCSPISGHRSVSWYQQTPGQGLQFLFEYFSETQRNKGNFPGRFSGRQFSNSRSEMNVSTLELGDSALYLCASSFASGSIGELFFGEGSRLTVL.

The chain joins TRBV5-6 to TRBJ1-3; D not resolved. Trimming left V 2 bases short and J 3 bases short, with 9 bases between. Germline V CDR1 and CDR2: SGHDT, YYEEEE. The CDR3 extends over 14 amino acids. The CDR3 is CASSFGGGGNTIYF. The CDR3 DNA is TGTGCCAGCAGCTTTGGAGGCGGTGGAAACACCATATATTTT.

This chain uses TRBV5-6 with TRBJ2-1; 7 bases are shared with TRBD2. The V segment lost 4 bases and the J segment 9 bases; nucleotides outside the gene matches: 7. Germline V gene data show CDR1 as SGHDT and CDR2 as YYEEEE. CDR3 size: 13 residues. CDR3 coding DNA: TGTGCCAGCAGCCGGGACTACCCTAGTGAGCAGTTCTTC. Its protein is CASSRDYPSEQFF.

The chain is built from TRBV7-8 and TRBJ1-2, with 8 positions matching TRBD1. V trimming: 4 bases; J trimming: 8 bases; junction bases outside the gene matches: 9. The germline gives CDR1 SGHVS, CDR2 FQNEAQ. The CDR3 sequence is 14 residues long. Here the CDR3 reads CASSSYPDRDGYTF. The CDR3 coding sequence is TGTGCCAGCAGCTCCTACCCGGACAGGGACGGCTACACCTTC.

V usage is TRBV7-9 and J usage is TRBJ1-2; D is unclear. The germline V gene encodes CDR1 SEHNR and CDR2 FQNEAQ (reference sequence). With 7 bases removed from V and 5 bases from J, the gap between germline ends came to 14 bases. The CDR3 spans 13 residues. In nucleotides, the CDR3 is TGTGCCAGCAACCCCGCGCCCCTTTATGGCTACACCTTC. Its translation is CASNPAPLYGYTF.

This rearrangement joins TRBV2 to TRBJ2-7; 10 positions match TRBD1. CDR1 and CDR2 (germline): SNHLY, FYNNEI. The CDR3 length is 14 residues. With 3 bases clipped from V and 5 bases from J, the junction kept 4 bases outside the gene matches. CDR3 DNA sequence: TGTGCCAGCAGTGACCCTGGACAGGGGGACGAGCAGTACGTC. Residues: CASSDPGQGDEQYV.

The V gene is TRBV4-1, the J gene TRBJ2-7; 7 bases map to TRBD1. Germline V lookup: CDR1 MGHRA, CDR2 YSYEKL. The CDR3 is made up of 15 amino acids. V was clipped by 1 base and J by 2 bases; unmatched bases: 5. CDR3 residues: CASSQGTGVTYEQYF. The CDR3 nucleotides are TGCGCCAGCAGCCAAGGGACAGGAGTAACCTACGAGCAGTACTTC.

The rearrangement links TRBV6-1 to TRBJ1-5; TRBD1 matches 9 bases. Germline CDR1 MNHNS, CDR2 SASEGT. The V and J ends lost 5 bases and 5 bases, in that order; junction bases with no gene match: 4. CDR3 size: 14 residues. CDR3 loop: CASSWDRDDQPQHF. In DNA form, the CDR3 reads TGTGCCAGCAGTTGGGACAGGGATGATCAGCCCCAGCATTTT.

This clone turned up a few times. This sequence joins TRBV6-6 and TRBJ2-1; TRBD2 might be the D (5 bases). Looked up from germline, CDR1 is MNHNY and CDR2 is SVGAGI (reference sequence). CDR3 length: 13 residues. Trimming took off 0 bases at V and 9 bases at J, with 9 bases between the two ends. The CDR3 reads CASSYSTEAEQFF. CDR3 DNA: TGTGCCAGCAGTTACTCGACGGAGGCTGAGCAGTTCTTC.

The chain joins TRBV30 to TRBJ1-4; 8 positions match TRBD1. The CDR3 loop spans 12 amino acids. Germline V lookup: CDR1 GTSNPN, CDR2 SVGIG (reference sequence). This CDR3 reads CAGTGPNEKLFF. The CDR3 nucleotides read TGTGCGGGGACAGGTCCTAATGAAAAACTGTTTTTT.

The chain's CDR3 is CASSFGPSGWDTQYF. Here the CDR3 DNA reads TGTGCCAGCAGCTTCGGGCCTAGCGGGTGGGATACGCAGTATTTT. The V gene is TRBV11-2, the J gene TRBJ2-3; 8 nucleotides agree with TRBD2. The CDR3 extends over 15 amino acids. J lost 6 bases, V lost 3 bases, and 8 bases had no gene match. Germline assignment: CDR1 SGHAT and CDR2 FQNNGV.

The chain is built from TRBV30 and TRBJ2-3, with 8 positions matching TRBD1. The CDR3 consists of 14 residues. Germline CDR1 is GTSNPN and CDR2 is SVGIG (reference sequence). V lost 6 bases to trimming and J lost 4 bases; unmatched junction nucleotides: 9. DNA for the CDR3: TGTGCCTGTGGACAGGGTGAGATCTCAGATACGCAGTATTTT. Encoded protein: CACGQGEISDTQYF.

This clone was counted between two and nine times. The chain couples TRBV7-8 to TRBJ2-2; 7 nucleotides line up with TRBD2. In germline, CDR1 is SGHVS, CDR2 FQNEAQ. The V and J ends lost 2 bases and 1 base, in that order; junction bases with no gene match: 7. CDR3 length: 17 residues. The CDR3: CASSLSRRGRNTGELFF. For the CDR3, the DNA is TGTGCCAGCAGCTTAAGTCGGCGCGGGAGGAACACCGGGGAGCTGTTTTTT.

J is TRBJ1-5 and V is TRBV15, with D perhaps matching TRBD1 (5 bases). The V and J ends lost 3 bases and 3 bases respectively, with 12 bases between them. Germline loops: CDR1 LNHNV, CDR2 YYDKDF (reference sequence). The CDR3 length is 15 residues. CDR3 sequence reads: CATSSQGSVNQPQHF. DNA for the CDR3: TGTGCCACCAGCAGTCAGGGTTCGGTCAATCAGCCCCAGCATTTT.

This clone was detected once. This sequence joins TRBV30 and TRBJ1-2; tentative D call: TRBD1 (6 bases). The V end lost 7 bases, the J end lost 10 bases, and 13 bases lay between the germline ends. The germline V gene encodes CDR1 GTSNPN and CDR2 SVGIG (reference sequence). The CDR3 is 10 amino acids. This chain's CDR3 is CALLGAFYTF. The CDR3 DNA reads as TGTGCCTTGCTGGGGGCATTCTACACCTTC.

V is TRBV19 and J is TRBJ1-2, with D possibly matching TRBD1 (5 bases). The CDR3 is 13 residues long. With 6 bases removed from V and 5 bases from J, the gap between germline ends came to 13 bases. Germline CDR1 is LNHDA and CDR2 is SQIVND (reference sequence). Here the CDR3 reads CASRFGGNYGYTF. CDR3 sequence (DNA): TGTGCCAGTAGATTCGGGGGAAATTATGGCTACACCTTC.